This T cell receptor (beta chain) was recovered during a study of blood T cells in healthy people across ages. Whole-study context: When template switching was applied, about one barcoded beta molecule was captured per two T cells. Study-level results: Naive T cell percentage showed a strong correlation with TCR beta diversity. Age advanced and TCR beta diversity per million T cells fell, roughly linearly.

PCR was performed a second time for roughly 7 to 11 cycles using a sample-barcoded 5' primer and a J-beta primer mix. TCRdb fed the 5' RACE reads into MiXCR, producing one record per CDR3 protein. This table holds around 690,000 distinct CDR3 sequences, roughly three fifths found once. With regard to this clonotype: Antigen specificity is unknown.

The sample consisted of blood. The TCR sequence derives from a man aged 55-75 years in good health.

In nucleotides, the CDR3 is TGTGCCATCAGTGAACGGGAACAGGGGACCTATGGCTACACCTTC. It specifies CAISEREQGTYGYTF. The V call is TRBV10-3, the J call TRBJ1-2, with TRBD1 identical over 7 bases. V was clipped by 3 bases and J by 4 bases; unmatched bases: 8. This CDR3 spans 15 amino acids. Germline loops: CDR1 ENHRY, CDR2 SYGVKD.